This TCR beta chain was found in a study of T cell repertoires in cytomegalovirus infection. Looking at the study overall: Shared public TCR beta signatures pointed to both CMV infection and a matching HLA type. Broader study findings: Summed public TCR beta family frequency identified CMV carriers bearing the relevant HLA. CMV-specific TCR beta clonotypes restricted by HLA-C dominated the ex vivo response.

From the reads, TCRdb called clonotypes with MiXCR, one entry per CDR3 protein. The table has about 680,000 distinct CDR3 sequences, about 24% seen once. V dropped 2 bases and J dropped 5; count of bases not matched to a gene: 13. CDR1 and CDR2 from the germline V gene are LGHNA and YSLEER. CDR3 length: 18 amino acids. This clonotype turned up a few times. No antigen is known for it. This clonotype originated in a human donor in good health (CMV status not recorded). Some clones in this sample may be carry-over from other donors' samples. The source material was CD8+ T cells from PBMCs. The chain has TRBV4-3 and TRBJ2-3; 10 positions match TRBD1. The CDR3, as DNA: TGCGCCAGCAGCCAACCCAGGGAGACAGGGGGCCGGGAAGATACGCAGTATTTT. Its translation is CASSQPRETGGREDTQYF.